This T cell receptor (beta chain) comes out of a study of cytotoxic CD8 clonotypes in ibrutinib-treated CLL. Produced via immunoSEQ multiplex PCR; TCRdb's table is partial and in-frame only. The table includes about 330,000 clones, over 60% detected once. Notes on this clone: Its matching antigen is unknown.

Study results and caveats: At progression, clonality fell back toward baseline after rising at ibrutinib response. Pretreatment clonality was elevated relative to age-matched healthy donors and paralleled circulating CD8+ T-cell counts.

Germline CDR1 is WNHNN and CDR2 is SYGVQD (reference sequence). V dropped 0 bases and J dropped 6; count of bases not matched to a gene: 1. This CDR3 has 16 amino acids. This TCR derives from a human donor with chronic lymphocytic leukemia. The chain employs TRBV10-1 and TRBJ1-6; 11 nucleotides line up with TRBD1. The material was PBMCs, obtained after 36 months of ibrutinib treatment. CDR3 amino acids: CASSESDRGPNSPLHF. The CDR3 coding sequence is TGCGCCAGCAGTGAGTCGGACAGGGGGCCTAATTCACCCCTCCACTTT.